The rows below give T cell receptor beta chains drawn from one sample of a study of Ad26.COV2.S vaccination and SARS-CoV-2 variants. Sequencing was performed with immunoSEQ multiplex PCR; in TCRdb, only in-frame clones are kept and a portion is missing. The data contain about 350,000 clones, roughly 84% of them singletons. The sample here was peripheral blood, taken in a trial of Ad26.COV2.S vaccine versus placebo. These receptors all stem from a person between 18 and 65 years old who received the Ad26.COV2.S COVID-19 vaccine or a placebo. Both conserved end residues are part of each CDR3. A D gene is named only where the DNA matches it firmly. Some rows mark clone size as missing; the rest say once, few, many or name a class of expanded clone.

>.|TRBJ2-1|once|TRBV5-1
CASSPETGSYNEQFF
TGCGCCAGCAGCCCGGAGACCGGCTCCTACAATGAGCAGTTCTTC
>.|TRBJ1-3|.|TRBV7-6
CASSFTTGTSGNTIYF
TGTGCCAGCAGCTTCACGACAGGAACCTCTGGAAACACCATATATTTT
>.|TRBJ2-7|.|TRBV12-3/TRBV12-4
CASSSPGSAQYF
TGTGCCAGCAGTTCCCCGGGGAGCGCGCAGTACTTC
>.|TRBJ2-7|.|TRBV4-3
CASSQSGVDEQYF
TGCGCCAGCAGCCAGAGTGGGGTTGACGAGCAGTACTTC
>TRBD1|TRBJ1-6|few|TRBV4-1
CASSQEGQGAQWGDSPLHF
TGCGCCAGCAGCCAAGAGGGACAGGGGGCACAGTGGGGCGATTCACCCCTCCACTTT
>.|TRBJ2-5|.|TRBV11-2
CASSLVLGGTAQETQYF
TGTGCCAGCAGCTTAGTCTTGGGGGGGACAGCACAAGAGACCCAGTACTTC
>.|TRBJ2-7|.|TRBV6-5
CASSYSKALVAVGQYF
TGTGCCAGCAGTTACTCGAAGGCCCTAGTCGCGGTTGGGCAGTACTTC
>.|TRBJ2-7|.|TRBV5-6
CASSLVQSSYEQYF
TGTGCCAGCAGCTTAGTACAGAGCTCCTACGAGCAGTACTTC
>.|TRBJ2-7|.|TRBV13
CASSPRDPPYEQYF
TGTGCCAGCAGCCCTCGGGACCCCCCGTACGAGCAGTACTTC
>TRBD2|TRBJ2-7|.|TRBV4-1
CASSQEGLAVSYEQYF
TGCGCCAGCAGCCAAGAGGGACTAGCGGTTTCCTACGAGCAGTACTTC
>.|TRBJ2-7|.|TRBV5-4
CASSREPTEQYF
TGTGCCAGCAGCAGGGAACCGACGGAGCAGTACTTC
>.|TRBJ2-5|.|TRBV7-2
CASSGRNSETQYF
TGTGCTTCGTCGGGTAGAAATTCGGAGACCCAGTACTTC
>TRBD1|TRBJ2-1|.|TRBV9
CASGSRTGNNEQFF
TGTGCCAGCGGCTCCCGGACAGGGAACAATGAGCAGTTCTTC
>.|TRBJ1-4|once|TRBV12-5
CASGVDRGGREKLFF
TGTGCTAGTGGGGTTGACAGAGGGGGTCGTGAAAAACTGTTTTTT
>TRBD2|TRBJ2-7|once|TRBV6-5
CASSSRLAGGYEQYF
TGTGCCAGCAGTTCCCGACTAGCGGGGGGCTACGAGCAGTACTTC
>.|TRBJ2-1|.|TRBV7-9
CASSSDGSYNEQFF
TGTGCCAGCAGCTCGGACGGCTCCTACAATGAGCAGTTCTTC
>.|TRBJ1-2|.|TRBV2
CASRADRINYGYTF
TGTGCCAGTCGGGCGGACCGGATTAACTATGGCTACACCTTC
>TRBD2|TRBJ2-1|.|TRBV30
CAWSVFSLLAGGRSYNEQFF
TGTGCCTGGAGTGTATTCTCCCTACTAGCGGGGGGACGCTCCTACAATGAGCAGTTCTTC
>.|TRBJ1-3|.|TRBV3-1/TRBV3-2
CASSQLGGSGNTIYF
TGTGCCAGCAGCCAACTCGGGGGTTCGGGAAACACCATATATTTT
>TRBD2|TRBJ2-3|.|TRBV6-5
CASKAGVYADTQYF
TGTGCCAGCAAAGCGGGAGTATACGCAGATACGCAGTATTTT
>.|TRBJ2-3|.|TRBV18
CASSLEGTDTQYF
TGTGCCAGCTCATTGGAGGGGACAGATACGCAGTATTTT
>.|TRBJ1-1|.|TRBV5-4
CASSGGQNTEAFF
TGTGCCAGCAGCGGAGGACAGAACACTGAAGCTTTCTTT
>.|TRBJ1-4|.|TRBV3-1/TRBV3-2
CASSKNGGGTLPEKLFF
TGTGCCAGCAGCAAAAACGGCGGGGGAACTCTACCTGAAAAACTGTTTTTT
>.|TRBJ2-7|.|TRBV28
CASSPTTSPYEQYF
TGTGCCAGCAGTCCCACCACTAGTCCCTACGAGCAGTACTTC
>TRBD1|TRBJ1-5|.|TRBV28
CASSLRQGESNQPQHF
TGTGCCAGCAGTTTACGGCAGGGGGAAAGCAATCAGCCCCAGCATTTT
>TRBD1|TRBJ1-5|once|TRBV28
CASSRQGDNQPQHF
TGTGCCAGCAGCCGACAGGGTGACAATCAGCCCCAGCATTTT
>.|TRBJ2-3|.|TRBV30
CACELARDTQYF
TGTGCCTGTGAACTAGCAAGAGATACGCAGTATTTT
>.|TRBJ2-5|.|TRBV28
CASNLEYQETQYF
TGTGCCAGCAACCTTGAGTACCAAGAGACCCAGTACTTC
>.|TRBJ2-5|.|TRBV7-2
CASSLDGIGLGTQYF
TGTGCCAGCAGCTTAGACGGGATTGGACTTGGGACCCAGTACTTC
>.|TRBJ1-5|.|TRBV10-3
CAISEFSPLTDSNQPQHF
TGTGCCATCAGTGAGTTTTCCCCCTTGACAGATAGCAATCAGCCCCAGCATTTT
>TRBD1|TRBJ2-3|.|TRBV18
CASSPPRGPRTDTQYF
TGTGCCAGCTCACCACCAAGGGGGCCTCGCACAGATACGCAGTATTTT
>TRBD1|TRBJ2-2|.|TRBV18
CASSPQGARDTGELFF
TGTGCCAGCTCACCACAGGGGGCGCGGGACACCGGGGAGCTGTTTTTT
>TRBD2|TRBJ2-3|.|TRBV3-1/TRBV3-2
CASSQGTASGGTDTQYF
TGTGCCAGCAGCCAAGGCACCGCTAGCGGGGGAACAGATACGCAGTATTTT
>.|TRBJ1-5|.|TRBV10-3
CAISQSGVKDQPQHF
TGTGCCATCAGTCAAAGCGGGGTGAAGGATCAGCCCCAGCATTTT
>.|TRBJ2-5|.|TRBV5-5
CASSAGQIQETQYF
TGTGCCAGCAGCGCAGGCCAGATCCAAGAGACCCAGTACTTC
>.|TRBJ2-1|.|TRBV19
CASSPRDGGVYEQFF
TGTGCCAGTAGTCCCCGGGACGGAGGGGTCTATGAGCAGTTCTTC
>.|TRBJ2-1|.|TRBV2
CASRIAPGDADEQFF
TGTGCCAGCAGAATCGCGCCAGGGGATGCCGATGAGCAGTTCTTC
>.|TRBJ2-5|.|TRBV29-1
CSVGRDRQETQYF
TGCAGCGTTGGGAGGGACAGACAAGAGACCCAGTACTTC
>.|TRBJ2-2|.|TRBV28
CASSPIGGVSGELFF
TGTGCCAGCAGCCCCATCGGGGGCGTTAGCGGGGAGCTGTTTTTT